This is a list of T cell receptor beta chains from one sample in a study of beta chain features in type 1 diabetes. Assay: immunoSEQ multiplex PCR; the TCRdb copy retains only in-frame clones and omits some. The table lists just under 150,000 clones, 8.5% to 12% of them singletons. The sample comprised naive CD4+ T cells from blood. These receptors were obtained from a man aged 18 to 29 in good health. Each CDR3 is given with its conserved first and last residue. The D gene is left open where the match is weak. Size tells how often a clone was seen (once, few, many) or the class of an expanded clone, and some rows leave it out.

TRBV28	-	TRBJ2-7	-	CASSLVPGGRSYEQYF	TGTGCCAGCAGTTTAGTCCCCGGTGGCAGGTCCTACGAGCAGTACTTC
TRBV9	few	TRBJ2-7	-	CASSVAPVLSYEQYF	TGTGCCAGCAGCGTAGCTCCAGTTCTCTCCTACGAGCAGTACTTC
TRBV6-5	-	TRBJ1-6	-	CASSEGVHNSPLHF	TGTGCCAGCAGTGAAGGGGTACATAATTCACCCCTCCACTTT
TRBV6-1	few	TRBJ1-1	TRBD1	CASSEAGQGAEAFF	TGTGCCAGCAGTGAAGCAGGACAGGGGGCTGAAGCTTTCTTT
TRBV11-2	few	TRBJ2-5	-	CASSLTLQRRTQETQYF	TGTGCCAGCAGCCTAACCCTCCAGCGGCGGACTCAAGAGACCCAGTACTTC
TRBV7-8	few	TRBJ1-2	TRBD1	CASSLDRGLAGYTF	TGTGCCAGCAGCTTGGACAGGGGGCTTGCTGGCTACACCTTC
TRBV11-3	-	TRBJ2-1	-	CASSLDGGGGVNEQFF	TGTGCCAGCAGCTTAGACGGCGGGGGCGGTGTGAATGAGCAGTTCTTC
TRBV10-3	-	TRBJ2-1	TRBD2	CAIRVLAGRGGSGGSYDNEQFF	TGTGCCATCAGGGTTCTGGCGGGAAGGGGAGGTAGCGGGGGGTCCTACGACAATGAGCAGTTCTTC
TRBV4-2	-	TRBJ2-3	TRBD2	CASSQDRGGGADTQYF	TGTGCCAGCAGCCAAGATCGGGGCGGGGGGGCAGATACGCAGTATTTT
TRBV7-3	few	TRBJ2-2	-	CASSLEFGELFF	TGTGCCAGCAGCTTGGAGTTCGGGGAGCTGTTTTTT
TRBV29-1	-	TRBJ2-7	TRBD2	CSGSSGGSYEQYF	TGCAGCGGCTCTAGCGGGGGCTCCTACGAGCAGTACTTC
TRBV4-1	many	TRBJ2-5	TRBD2	CASSPSGGRQETQYF	TGCGCCAGCAGCCCTAGCGGGGGACGACAAGAGACCCAGTACTTC
TRBV9	-	TRBJ1-6	TRBD1	CASSATGHSPLHF	TGTGCCAGCAGCGCGACAGGGCATTCACCCCTCCACTTT
TRBV7-2	many	TRBJ2-5	TRBD2	CASSLDAAGGETQYF	TGTGCCAGCAGCTTAGACGCAGCGGGGGGAGAGACCCAGTACTTC
TRBV6-6	few	TRBJ2-5	TRBD1	CASSYPKTGGTETQYF	TGTGCCAGCAGTTACCCCAAGACAGGGGGCACGGAGACCCAGTACTTC
TRBV21-1	few	TRBJ2-7	-	CASSKDTYEQYF	TGTGCCAGCAGCAAAGACACATACGAGCAGTACTTC
TRBV7-2	few	TRBJ2-7	-	CANDIGQGGEQYF	TGTGCCAACGATATAGGCCAGGGGGGCGAGCAGTACTTC
TRBV6-5	-	TRBJ2-7	-	CASSSVQGSYEQYF	TGTGCCAGCAGTTCGGTACAGGGCTCCTACGAGCAGTACTTC
TRBV5-4	few	TRBJ2-6	TRBD1	CASSTTGGSRVSGANVLTF	TGTGCCAGCAGCACGACAGGGGGCAGTAGGGTTTCTGGGGCCAACGTCCTGACTTTC
TRBV5-4	-	TRBJ2-7	TRBD1	CASSQPAAGGDEQYF	TGTGCCAGCAGCCAGCCCGCTGCAGGGGGCGACGAGCAGTACTTC
TRBV6-6	few	TRBJ2-3	TRBD1	CASSYSHLGQSDTQYF	TGTGCCAGCAGTTACTCCCACCTGGGACAGAGTGATACGCAGTATTTT
TRBV28	-	TRBJ2-1	-	CASTSGRYNEQFF	TGTGCCAGCACCTCGGGTCGATACAATGAGCAGTTCTTC
TRBV15	few	TRBJ1-2	-	CATSTRQPNYGYTF	TGTGCCACCAGCACCCGACAGCCTAACTATGGCTACACCTTC
TRBV4-1	few	TRBJ1-5	-	CASSQGTGTNQPQHF	TGCGCCAGCAGCCAAGGGACGGGGACTAATCAGCCCCAGCATTTT
TRBV18	-	TRBJ2-7	TRBD2	CASSPPGLAWGSSYEQYF	TGTGCCAGCTCACCACCGGGACTAGCGTGGGGGAGCTCCTACGAGCAGTACTTC
TRBV5-1	-	TRBJ1-2	-	CASRYSNYGYTF	TGCGCCAGCAGGTACAGCAACTATGGCTACACCTTC
TRBV19	-	TRBJ2-7	TRBD1	CASSIGDRAYEQYF	TGTGCCAGTAGTATCGGGGACAGGGCCTACGAGCAGTACTTC
TRBV5-1	-	TRBJ2-1	TRBD2	CASSWTSAQPGNEQFF	TGCGCCAGCAGCTGGACTAGCGCCCAACCTGGGAATGAGCAGTTCTTC
TRBV5-1	few	TRBJ2-7	-	CASRGGTGRYYEQYF	TGCGCCAGCAGGGGGGGGACAGGCCGCTACTACGAGCAGTACTTC
TRBV6-6	once	TRBJ1-5	TRBD1	CASSQQGASNQPQHF	TGTGCCAGCAGTCAACAGGGGGCTAGCAATCAGCCCCAGCATTTT
TRBV7-2	few	TRBJ1-5	-	CASSLAGLLNQPQHF	TGTGCCAGCAGCTTAGCGGGACTCTTAAATCAGCCCCAGCATTTT
TRBV18	few	TRBJ2-4	-	CASSTGTLAKNIQYF	TGTGCCAGCTCAACCGGGACACTAGCCAAAAACATTCAGTACTTC
TRBV29-1	many	TRBJ1-5	-	CSVVFGANQPQHF	TGCAGCGTTGTTTTTGGGGCCAATCAGCCCCAGCATTTT
TRBV5-4	few	TRBJ2-7	TRBD1	CASSLEGLRGQGEQYF	TGTGCCAGCAGCTTGGAAGGTTTGAGGGGGCAGGGTGAGCAGTACTTC
TRBV19	few	TRBJ1-5	-	CASSIGRQSNQPQHF	TGTGCCAGTAGTATCGGCAGACAAAGCAATCAGCCCCAGCATTTT
TRBV7-9	-	TRBJ1-1	TRBD1	CASSLDRGTPKAFF	TGTGCCAGCAGCCTGGACAGGGGAACCCCGAAGGCTTTCTTT
TRBV4-3	-	TRBJ1-1	-	CASSRGYRDTEAFF	TGCGCCAGCAGCCGGGGGTACAGGGACACTGAAGCTTTCTTT
TRBV6-1	-	TRBJ1-5	-	CASRADGNQPQHF	TGTGCCAGCAGGGCAGATGGCAATCAGCCCCAGCATTTT
TRBV6-6	-	TRBJ2-3	-	CASSTLAGDTQYF	TGTGCCAGCAGTACCCTCGCGGGAGATACGCAGTATTTT
TRBV5-1	-	TRBJ2-1	TRBD2	CASSLNSGVNNEQFF	TGCGCCAGCAGCTTGAATAGCGGGGTCAACAATGAGCAGTTCTTC
TRBV5-1	few	TRBJ2-1	-	CASSLRDSVPNEQFF	TGCGCCAGCAGCTTGCGGGACTCGGTACCAAATGAGCAGTTCTTC
TRBV19	few	TRBJ1-1	-	CASSIQDREAFF	TGTGCCAGTAGTATCCAGGATCGAGAAGCTTTCTTT
TRBV9	few	TRBJ1-5	-	CASSVGTDFSNQPQHF	TGTGCCAGCAGCGTAGGGACAGACTTTAGCAATCAGCCCCAGCATTTT
TRBV5-1	-	TRBJ2-3	TRBD2	CASSLELAGGTDTQYF	TGCGCCAGCAGCTTGGAACTAGCGGGGGGCACAGATACGCAGTATTTT
TRBV10-2	-	TRBJ2-7	TRBD2	CASSRLAGGPYEQYF	TGCGCCAGCAGCCGCCTAGCGGGGGGGCCTTACGAGCAGTACTTC
TRBV6-1	-	TRBJ2-3	TRBD2	CASRTPGGTDTQYF	TGTGCCAGCAGGACCCCCGGGGGGACAGATACGCAGTATTTT
TRBV5-5	few	TRBJ2-5	TRBD2	CASSRLAGENQETQYF	TGTGCCAGCAGCAGGTTAGCGGGGGAGAACCAAGAGACCCAGTACTTC
TRBV15	few	TRBJ1-2	-	CATSRDDNGRGYTF	TGTGCCACCAGCAGAGATGACAACGGTCGTGGCTACACCTTC
TRBV28	many	TRBJ1-2	-	CASTSRSRAFTF	TGTGCCAGCACCTCCCGGTCGAGGGCGTTCACCTTC
TRBV5-1	-	TRBJ1-3	-	CASSLGTNGNTIYF	TGCGCCAGCAGCTTGGGGACAAATGGAAACACCATATATTTT
TRBV23-1	many	TRBJ2-2	-	CASSQSWAGTGELFF	TGCGCCAGCAGTCAATCTTGGGCAGGCACCGGGGAGCTGTTTTTT
TRBV7-2	-	TRBJ2-3	-	CASSLARVASTDTQYF	TGTGCCAGCAGCTTAGCGCGGGTGGCTAGCACAGATACGCAGTATTTT
TRBV15	-	TRBJ1-3	-	CATSRGTGSSGNTIYF	TGTGCCACCAGCAGAGGGACCGGGAGCTCTGGAAACACCATATATTTT